The next 16 T cell receptor beta chains were all read from a single sample in a study of blood T cells in healthy people across ages. A sample-barcoded 5' primer and a J-beta primer mix were used in a second PCR of about 7 to 11 cycles. From the 5' RACE reads, TCRdb called clonotypes with MiXCR, one entry per CDR3 protein. Of roughly 1,700,000 distinct CDR3 sequences in the sample, roughly 30% were seen once. Material for sequencing was blood. The origin of the receptors is a woman in her thirties in good health.

This clonotype showed up just a few times. The rearrangement joins TRBV20-1 to TRBJ1-5, with 7 bases identical to TRBD1. Germline V gives CDR1 DFQATT, CDR2 SNEGSKA (reference sequence). V gave up 4 bases and J gave up 4 bases; unmatched junction bases: 4. The CDR3 is 13 amino acids. Here the CDR3 reads CSAIEQGNQPQHF. The CDR3, as DNA: TGCAGTGCTATCGAACAGGGGAATCAGCCCCAGCATTTT.

This clonotype was recorded at least ten times. The chain links TRBV4-1 to TRBJ2-7, with D tentatively TRBD2 (6 bases). The germline V gene has CDR1 MGHRA and CDR2 YSYEKL. Trimming left V 2 bases short and J 3 bases short, with 11 bases between. This CDR3 has 14 residues. Written as DNA, the CDR3 is TGCGCCAGCAGCCAACCGTACGGGAGCTACGAGCAGTACTTC. It specifies CASSQPYGSYEQYF.

In its sample, this clonotype was seen a few times. This chain connects TRBV12-3 or TRBV12-4 to TRBJ2-5; 11 nucleotides align to TRBD1. The CDR3 loop spans 13 amino acids. The junction had 5 bases not matched to a gene; V was cut back by 6 bases and J by 8 bases. As DNA, the CDR3 is TGTGCCAGCAGAACCGGGACAGGGGGTACCCAGTACTTC. Its protein is CASRTGTGGTQYF.

This clonotype was seen repeatedly, ten times or more. The chain has TRBV9 and TRBJ2-7; the match to TRBD1 covers 9 bases. The CDR3 is 14 amino acids. The J segment lost 2 bases and the V segment lost 3 bases, leaving 3 bases of the junction unmatched. CDR1 is SGDLS, CDR2 YYNGEE, per germline. In DNA, the CDR3 is TGTGCCAGCAGCGAGGGACAGGGCGCCTACGAGCAGTACTTC. Protein product: CASSEGQGAYEQYF. The variable domain in full, completed from reference TRBV9 and TRBJ2-7, reads DSGVTQTPKHLITATGQRVTLRCSPRSGDLSVYWYQQSLDQGLQFLIQYYNGEERAKGNILERFSAQQFPDLHSELNLSSLELGDSALYFCASSEGQGAYEQYFGPGTRLTVT.

This clonotype was detected many times. V gene TRBV20-1 combines with J gene TRBJ2-4; no clear D gene. CDR1 and CDR2 from the germline V gene are DFQATT and SNEGSKA (reference sequence). V gave up 6 bases and J gave up 6 bases, with 18 bases separating them. The length of the CDR3 is 14 residues. The DNA of the CDR3 is TGCAGTGCCACCACCCCTACGGAACCAAACATTCAGTACTTC. Amino acid sequence: CSATTPTEPNIQYF.

This clonotype was counted many times. The chain has TRBV4-3 and TRBJ2-7; no clear D. The V end lost 0 bases, the J end lost 3 bases, and 9 bases lay between the germline ends. The CDR3 runs 14 residues. CDR1 and CDR2 from the germline V gene are LGHNA and YSLEER. In DNA, the CDR3 is TGCGCCAGCAGCCAAGAGCCGACCTACTACGAGCAGTACTTC. Translated, it gives CASSQEPTYYEQYF.

The rearrangement uses TRBV14 and TRBJ2-1; D possibly corresponds to TRBD2 (5 bases). The J call may be in error: the DNA end matches TRBJ2-7 better. Per the germline V gene, CDR1 is SGHDN and CDR2 is FVKESK. The CDR3 runs to 17 residues. The CDR3 DNA is TGTGCCAGCAGCCAAGAAGGGAGACATGTCTCCTACAATGAGCAGTACTTC. It yields the protein CASSQEGRHVSYNEQYF.

This chain links TRBV20-1 with TRBJ1-1; no reliable D call. The CDR3 is 13 residues long. Trimming removed 6 bases at V and 3 bases at J, with 14 bases between. Looked up from germline, CDR1 is DFQATT and CDR2 is SNEGSKA (reference sequence). The CDR3 coding sequence is TGCAGTGCCCGAATTCAGGACCACACTGAAGCTTTCTTT. Translated: CSARIQDHTEAFF.

This clonotype was seen just once. V usage is TRBV20-1 and J usage is TRBJ2-3, with TRBD2 as a possible D gene (6 bases). The CDR3 sequence is 12 residues long. Trimming removed 6 bases at V and 4 bases at J, with 11 bases between. Germline CDR1 reads DFQATT; CDR2 reads SNEGSKA (reference sequence). CDR3 in DNA: TGCAGTGCCGTCGGCGGGGCAGATACGCAGTATTTT. Amino acid sequence: CSAVGGADTQYF.

V gene TRBV12-3 or TRBV12-4 combines with J gene TRBJ1-5, with D uncertain. The length of the CDR3 is 13 residues. Trimming took 5 bases from V and 7 from J, leaving 12 bases between them. CDR3 sequence reads: CASSVDSGQPQHF. The DNA of the CDR3 is TGTGCCAGCAGTGTCGACTCGGGACAGCCCCAGCATTTT.

This clonotype was observed a handful of times. The chain couples TRBV15 to TRBJ2-7; 7 nucleotides match TRBD2. This CDR3 comprises 19 residues. Germline lookup yields CDR1 LNHNV and CDR2 YYDKDF (reference sequence). The junction had 27 bases not matched to a gene; V was cut back by 11 bases and J by 2 bases. Here the CDR3 reads CAAQLSGDINNHYTYEQYF. CDR3 sequence (DNA): TGTGCCGCACAGTTAAGCGGGGATATAAACAACCATTATACCTACGAGCAGTACTTC.

This clonotype appeared many times. CDR3 sequence (DNA): TGCAGCGTCGGGGTTCGGAGTGGCTACACCTTC. Encoded protein: CSVGVRSGYTF. The chain links TRBV29-1 to TRBJ1-2; D is unclear. CDR1 and CDR2 from the germline V gene are SQVTM and ANQGSEA. Trimming stripped 6 bases from V and 7 bases from J, with 12 bases between. The CDR3 length is 11 residues.

This clonotype was recorded once. Possible read error: a much larger clone is one base away. This chain uses TRBV9 with TRBJ2-1; D might be TRBD1 (6 bases). CDR1 SGDLS and CDR2 YYNGEE come from the germline V gene. Trimming took off 0 bases at V and 10 bases at J, with 17 bases between the two ends. The CDR3 covers 15 residues. CDR3 sequence (DNA): TGTGCCAGCAGCGTAGGGCAGGACAGTTCCTACGAGCAGTTCTTC. It is translated as CASSVGQDSSYEQFF.

This clonotype was detected ten times or more. V is TRBV4-3 and J is TRBJ1-2; TRBD1 agrees at 8 bases. J was trimmed by 7 bases and V by 0 bases; bases with no gene match: 7. Germline-derived CDR1 and CDR2 are LGHNA and YSLEER. The CDR3 contains 15 residues. The CDR3 region is CASSQDQGASFGYTF. In nucleotides, the CDR3 is TGCGCCAGCAGCCAAGATCAGGGGGCGAGTTTTGGCTACACCTTC.

This clonotype was recorded a few times. The chain has TRBV29-1 and TRBJ2-3; 12 positions agree with TRBD2. CDR3 length: 15 amino acids. Germline assignment: CDR1 SQVTM and CDR2 ANQGSEA. The ends lost 6 bases at V and 3 bases at J; junction bases unmatched: 7. This chain's CDR3 is CSVTTSGRWTDTQYF. DNA of the CDR3: TGCAGCGTAACGACTAGCGGGAGATGGACAGATACGCAGTATTTT.

CDR3 region: CSVGLAGGTQYF. The DNA of the CDR3 is TGCAGCGTGGGACTAGCGGGAGGGACCCAGTACTTC. The chain employs TRBV29-1 and TRBJ2-5; 15 positions agree with TRBD2. Germline lookup yields CDR1 SQVTM and CDR2 ANQGSEA. The CDR3 runs 12 residues. J lost 7 bases, V lost 6 bases, and 0 bases had no gene match.